This is a list of T cell receptor beta chains from one sample in a study of STAT5B mutations in CD4+ large granular lymphocyte leukemia. TCRdb's copy holds only in-frame clones and misses some; the assay was immunoSEQ multiplex PCR. The sample yields more than 35,000 clones, about 82% seen once. The sequenced sample consisted of CD4+ T cells from blood buffy coats. The origin of the receptors is a human donor in good health. Each CDR3 is given with its conserved first and last residue. Each record gives: V gene, clone size, J gene, D gene, CDR3 protein, CDR3 DNA. A D gene is named only where the DNA matches it firmly. The listing skips clone size in some rows; elsewhere it reads once, few, many or a size class.

TRBV6-6,-,TRBJ2-3,-,CASKRIAADPTDTQYF,TGTGCCAGCAAACGGATAGCGGCGGACCCCACAGATACGCAGTATTTT
TRBV27,-,TRBJ1-2,-,CASTFNGYTF,TGTGCCAGCACTTTCAATGGCTACACCTTC
TRBV28,-,TRBJ2-3,TRBD2,CASERDTDTQYF,TGTGCCAGCGAGCGGGACACAGATACGCAGTATTTT
TRBV30,-,TRBJ1-1,-,CAWSQKAREAFF,TGTGCCTGGAGCCAAAAAGCCCGGGAAGCTTTCTTT
TRBV11-3,-,TRBJ2-5,-,CASSLEPGLGKETQYF,TGTGCCAGCAGCTTAGAACCGGGGTTAGGGAAAGAGACCCAGTACTTC
TRBV6-5,once,TRBJ2-3,-,CASSNLGATDTQYF,TGTGCCAGCAGTAATCTCGGAGCAACAGATACGCAGTATTTT
TRBV18,-,TRBJ1-1,-,CASSPVGGRTNTEAFF,TGTGCCAGCTCACCAGTTGGGGGGCGTACGAACACTGAAGCTTTCTTT
TRBV11-3,few,TRBJ2-3,-,CASAPGRVTDTQYF,TGTGCCAGCGCGCCAGGGAGAGTCACAGATACGCAGTATTTT
TRBV5-4,-,TRBJ2-7,-,CASSLAGTRGAHEQYF,TGTGCCAGCAGCTTGGCCGGGACCCGGGGGGCCCACGAGCAGTACTTC
TRBV7-2,-,TRBJ1-5,-,CARNHPWGNNQPQHF,TGTGCCAGAAACCACCCTTGGGGGAACAATCAGCCCCAGCATTTT
TRBV5-1,-,TRBJ2-7,-,CASSSGRIRYEQYF,TGCGCCAGCAGTTCTGGGAGGATTAGGTACGAGCAGTACTTC
TRBV14,-,TRBJ1-1,TRBD1,CASSQFTGAGAFF,TGTGCCAGCAGCCAATTTACAGGGGCCGGGGCTTTCTTT
TRBV7-8,-,TRBJ2-3,TRBD2,CASSLELAGFTDTQYF,TGTGCCAGCAGCTTAGAACTAGCGGGGTTCACAGATACGCAGTATTTT
TRBV30,-,TRBJ2-7,TRBD1,CAWRLSGTGTNMHF,TGTGCCTGGAGACTTTCCGGGACAGGGACTAATATGCACTTC
TRBV5-6,-,TRBJ1-5,-,CASSLDGLLGNQPQHF,TGTGCCAGCAGCCTGGACGGCCTCTTAGGCAATCAGCCCCAGCATTTT
TRBV6-1,-,TRBJ2-7,TRBD1,CASSDRDSLTYEQYF,TGTGCCAGCAGTGACCGGGACAGTCTCACCTACGAGCAGTACTTC
TRBV7-2,-,TRBJ2-3,-,CASSLKVSTDTQYF,TGTGCCAGCAGCTTAAAAGTTAGCACAGATACGCAGTATTTT
TRBV19,-,TRBJ2-1,-,CASSSPPGGGSHEQFF,TGTGCCAGTAGTTCCCCCCCCGGGGGCGGGTCCCATGAGCAGTTCTTC
TRBV28,-,TRBJ2-7,-,CASSSTGTSVYEQYF,TGTGCCAGCAGTTCGACCGGGACATCGGTCTACGAGCAGTACTTC
TRBV2,-,TRBJ1-4,-,CASSADRLANEKLFF,TGTGCCAGCAGTGCCGACAGACTGGCTAATGAAAAACTGTTTTTT
TRBV10-2,-,TRBJ2-7,TRBD1,CASNRGLTYEQYF,TGCGCCAGCAACAGGGGCTTAACCTACGAGCAGTACTTC
TRBV20-1,-,TRBJ1-3,-,CSVSGGNTIYF,TGCAGTGTCTCAGGGGGAAACACCATATATTTT
TRBV11-3,-,TRBJ1-1,TRBD1,CASSLVTGGTEAFF,TGTGCCAGCAGCTTAGTAACAGGGGGGACTGAAGCTTTCTTT
TRBV5-4,-,TRBJ2-6,TRBD1,CASSLAGDRRSSGANVLTF,TGTGCCAGCAGCTTGGCCGGGGACAGGAGGAGCTCTGGGGCCAACGTCCTGACTTTC
TRBV7-9,-,TRBJ1-2,TRBD1,CASNGQGAAGYTF,TGTGCCAGCAACGGACAGGGGGCCGCAGGCTACACCTTC
TRBV9,once,TRBJ2-5,-,CASSVGSGPTPETQYF,TGTGCCAGCAGCGTAGGAAGCGGTCCCACGCCAGAGACCCAGTACTTC
TRBV20-1,-,TRBJ1-2,-,CSARGEDGYTF,TGCAGTGCTAGAGGAGAGGATGGCTACACCTTC
TRBV28,-,TRBJ1-2,-,CASSLLRDGYTF,TGTGCCAGCAGTCTTCTCAGGGATGGCTACACCTTC
TRBV4-1,-,TRBJ1-1,-,CASSQGLWNTEAFF,TGCGCCAGCAGCCAAGGGCTGTGGAACACTGAAGCTTTCTTT
TRBV30,-,TRBJ2-7,-,CAWSDSSSSYEQYF,TGTGCCTGGAGTGACAGCTCCAGCTCCTACGAGCAGTACTTC
TRBV18,-,TRBJ2-3,TRBD2,CASSPALAGLTDTQYF,TGTGCCAGCTCACCAGCTCTAGCGGGGCTCACAGATACGCAGTATTTT
TRBV5-1,-,TRBJ1-6,TRBD1,CASSPGQGESPLHF,TGCGCCAGCAGCCCGGGACAGGGCGAATCACCCCTCCACTTT
TRBV15,once,TRBJ2-6,TRBD2,CATSNGGTGANVLTF,TGTGCCACCAGCAACGGGGGGACTGGGGCCAACGTCCTGACTTTC
TRBV5-1,-,TRBJ2-2,-,CASSRDTVNTGELFF,TGCGCCAGCAGCCGGGACACGGTGAACACCGGGGAGCTGTTTTTT
TRBV29-1,-,TRBJ1-1,-,CSVEEGAGTEAFF,TGCAGCGTTGAAGAGGGGGCGGGAACTGAAGCTTTCTTT
TRBV5-1,-,TRBJ2-5,-,CASSLNPPETQYF,TGCGCCAGCAGCTTGAACCCTCCAGAGACCCAGTACTTC
TRBV19,once,TRBJ1-5,-,CASSTPRGSNQPQHF,TGTGCCAGTAGTACCCCGAGGGGTAGCAATCAGCCCCAGCATTTT
TRBV11-1,-,TRBJ2-2,TRBD2,CASSQPGLKSGELFF,TGTGCCAGCAGTCAACCGGGACTAAAATCCGGGGAGCTGTTTTTT
TRBV7-6,-,TRBJ2-1,TRBD2,CASSPMTSGRAREQFF,TGTGCCAGCAGCCCAATGACTAGCGGGAGGGCCCGTGAGCAGTTCTTC
TRBV14,-,TRBJ2-7,TRBD2,CASSQSGGLYEQYF,TGTGCCAGCAGCCAGAGCGGGGGGCTCTACGAGCAGTACTTC
TRBV2,-,TRBJ1-1,-,CASSDGGMNTEAFF,TGTGCCAGCAGTGATGGGGGTATGAACACTGAAGCTTTCTTT